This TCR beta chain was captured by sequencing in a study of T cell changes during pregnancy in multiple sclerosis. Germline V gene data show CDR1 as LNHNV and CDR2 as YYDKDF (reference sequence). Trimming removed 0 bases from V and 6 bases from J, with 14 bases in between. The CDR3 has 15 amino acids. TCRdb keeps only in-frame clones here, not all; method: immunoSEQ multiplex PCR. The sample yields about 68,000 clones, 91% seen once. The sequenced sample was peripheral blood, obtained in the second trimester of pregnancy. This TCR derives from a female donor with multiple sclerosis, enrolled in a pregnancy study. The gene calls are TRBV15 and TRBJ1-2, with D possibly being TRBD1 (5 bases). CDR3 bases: TGTGCCACCAGCAGAGATCGGGCCCAAGGGGATGGCTACACCTTC. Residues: CATSRDRAQGDGYTF.